This is a list of T cell receptor beta chains from one sample in a study of T-cell reconstitution after alpha-beta-depleted transplantation in children. TCRdb processed the PCR reads anew with MiXCR; each CDR3 protein has one entry. The sample lists about 310,000 distinct CDR3 sequences, 23% occurring once. The source material was PBMCs, mostly from graft donor cells, sampled 180 days after TCRalphabeta/CD19-depleted stem cell transplant. Receptors originate from a male patient aged 10 to 17 who had a stem cell transplant for acute lymphoblastic leukemia, so the T cells may come from the graft donor. Each CDR3 is given with its conserved first and last residue. A D gene is named only where the DNA matches it firmly. Expanded clones get a size class; other rows say once, few or many, or leave the size out.

>TRBV20-1|-|many|TRBJ2-1
CSAPQGPIGDEQFF
TGCAGTGCCCCACAGGGACCCATTGGAGATGAGCAGTTCTTC
>TRBV18|-|few|TRBJ2-4
CASSPGIAKNIQYF
TGTGCCAGCTCACCGGGAATAGCCAAAAACATTCAGTACTTC
>TRBV6-1|-|-|TRBJ2-3
CASSLSGTSSNTDTQYF
TGTGCCAGCAGTCTCTCCGGGACGAGCTCTAACACAGATACGCAGTATTTT
>TRBV12-3/TRBV12-4|TRBD2|few|TRBJ2-7
CASSPGPPSGINYEQYF
TGTGCCAGCAGTCCCGGCCCTCCTAGCGGGATAAACTACGAGCAGTACTTC
>TRBV9|-|-|TRBJ2-1
CASSAGTNFNEQFF
TGTGCCAGCAGCGCCGGGACGAATTTCAATGAGCAGTTCTTC
>TRBV20-1|TRBD2|few|TRBJ2-7
CSASSYLGLAGEAPEPYEQYF
TGCAGTGCTAGCTCCTACTTGGGCCTAGCGGGAGAGGCCCCTGAACCTTACGAGCAGTACTTC
>TRBV29-1|-|-|TRBJ2-7
CSVQDLYEQYF
TGCAGCGTCCAAGACCTCTACGAGCAGTACTTC
>TRBV5-1|TRBD1|-|TRBJ2-7
CASSLVEQGPYEQYF
TGCGCCAGCAGCTTGGTAGAACAGGGGCCCTACGAGCAGTACTTC
>TRBV7-9|TRBD1|-|TRBJ2-7
CASSSTGALYEQYF
TGTGCCAGCAGCTCAACAGGGGCACTCTACGAGCAGTACTTC
>TRBV2|TRBD2|-|TRBJ2-1
CASSEISGSVYEQFF
TGTGCCAGCAGTGAAATCAGCGGGAGTGTCTATGAGCAGTTCTTC
>TRBV7-3|TRBD2|once|TRBJ2-3
CASSPRLASPSTDTQYF
TGTGCCAGCAGCCCGAGACTAGCGAGCCCTAGCACAGATACGCAGTATTTT